This T cell receptor (beta chain) was documented in a study of T cell repertoires in cytomegalovirus infection (dated by TCRdb to between 2019 and 2020). For context, the study as a whole: Because public TCR beta signatures pointed to carriage of CMV infection together with the matching HLA type, the HLA type of each donor mattered for the analysis.

This clonotype was observed a few times. The specificity of this receptor is unknown. Base-call qualities are not available, and no considerably larger clone is one nucleotide away. Overall study results and their limits: Cumulative frequency of public TCR beta family members discriminated carriers of CMV infection plus the relevant HLA type in this cohort and an independent roughly 340-donor cohort. The ex vivo response was dominated by HLA-C-restricted CMV-specific TCR beta clonotypes, and the single most frequent clonotype in two of eight donors was supplied by these HLA-C-restricted clonotypes.

Germline trimming: 2 bases from V, 2 bases from J; junction bases outside gene matches: 6. The CDR3 goes from the cysteine to the phenylalanine over 16 residues. The kept DNA is CDR3 alone, 48 bases in frame from the first base. CDR1 is given as SGHVS and CDR2 as FNYEAQ, both from the germline V gene. The instrument was an Illumina HiSeq 1500. The public sequencing data were trimmed at Q25 with fastp and processed into clonotypes with MiXCR by TCRdb, which kept only in-frame beta chains. Rows with one shared CDR3 protein collapse into an entry with the most common genes and DNA. Within this sample are 150,000 to 200,000 distinct CDR3 sequences, with approximately 17% of them counted one time only. The biggest ten clones account for approximately 19% of the sample.

Sequenced sample: CD8+ T cells from PBMCs. The chain employs TRBV7-6 and TRBJ2-3; 8 central nucleotides agree with TRBD2. The source is a human donor in good health (CMV status not recorded). Some clones in this sample may be carry-over from other donors' samples. DNA sequence: TGTGCCAGCAGCTTAAGAGCGGGGGCGGACACAGATACGCAGTATTTT. This encodes CASSLRAGADTDTQYF. The full variable domain, with segments outside the CDR3 supplied by the reference TRBV7-6 and TRBJ2-3 proteins, appears as GAGVSQSPRYKVTKRGQDVALRCDPISGHVSLYWYRQALGQGPEFLTYFNYEAQQDKSGLPNDRFSAERPEGSISTLTIQRTEQRDSAMYRCASSLRAGADTDTQYFGPGTRLTVL.